What follows are 3 T cell receptor beta chains derived from one specimen sequenced in a study of cytomegalovirus exposure and HLA in healthy donors. A multiplex PCR was run with 60 Vbeta primers and 13 Jbeta primers. Sequencing used immunoSEQ multiplex PCR; TCRdb keeps in-frame clones, though not all of them. The table records about 98,000 clones, over 70% of them present only once. Sequencing was performed on PBMCs. Source of these receptors: a man between 18 and 35 years old in good health and CMV-seropositive.

The V gene is TRBV11-3, the J gene TRBJ1-3, with D uncertain. The ends were cut back, 0 bases at V and 7 bases at J, with 10 bases in the middle. The CDR3 length is 14 residues. Per the germline V gene, CDR1 is SGHNT and CDR2 is YENEEA. CDR3 region: CASSLDDNSNTIYF. The CDR3 coding sequence is TGTGCCAGCAGCTTAGACGATAACTCGAACACCATATATTTT.

This clone has more than one count but fewer than ten. V is TRBV2 and J is TRBJ2-1; D possibly corresponds to TRBD1 (6 bases). The germline CDR1 and CDR2 sequences are SNHLY and FYNNEI. This CDR3 spans 16 amino acids. The V end lost 7 bases, the J end lost 7 bases, and 23 bases lay between the germline ends. The CDR3: CASKKRAEGVGNEQFF. CDR3 nucleotide sequence: TGTGCCAGCAAGAAGCGAGCTGAGGGGGTAGGAAATGAGCAGTTCTTC.

This sequence joins TRBV5-6 and TRBJ2-7; a possible D gene is TRBD2 (6 bases). Germline V gives CDR1 SGHDT, CDR2 YYEEEE. Between the trimmed V and J ends, which lost 4 bases and 11 bases, there was a span of 16 bases. The CDR3 sequence is 12 residues long. CDR3 sequence (DNA): TGTGCCAGCAGCCTGAGGGCTGGAGGGGAGTACTTC. It translates to CASSLRAGGEYF.